Presented here are 22 T cell receptor beta chains from one specimen sequenced in a study of blood T cell repertoires in COVID-19. Method: immunoSEQ multiplex PCR; TCRdb's copy keeps in-frame clones and lacks some. Among 30,000 to 40,000 clones listed, 75% to 95% were seen once. Sequencing input: peripheral blood. All receptors come from an elderly woman with acute or convalescent COVID-19.

The chain has TRBV25-1 and TRBJ1-6, with 10 bases aligning to TRBD1. The CDR3 length is 16 residues. Germline V CDR1 and CDR2: MGHDK, SYGVNS. The CDR3 DNA is TGTGCAGTCGGGACAGGGGTCTTCTGGTTTAATTCACCCCTCCACTTT. Translating it yields CAVGTGVFWFNSPLHF.

The chain uses TRBV5-1 and TRBJ2-2, with D tentatively TRBD2 (5 bases). CDR3 length: 15 amino acids. Germline values: CDR1 SGHRS, CDR2 YFSETQ. V was cut by 3 bases and J by 7 bases, with 16 bases left in between. The CDR3 spells CASSSDGVPVGELFF. CDR3 DNA sequence: TGCGCCAGCAGCTCGGACGGGGTTCCGGTCGGGGAGCTGTTTTTT.

The genes are TRBV19 and TRBJ2-2; TRBD1 matches at 8 bases. Germline V lookup: CDR1 LNHDA, CDR2 SQIVND (reference sequence). The CDR3 extends over 16 amino acids. With V trimmed by 7 bases and J by 4 bases, 11 bases remained unmatched. The CDR3 spells CASIDPGQAPTGELFF. Written as DNA, the CDR3 is TGTGCCAGTATAGACCCGGGACAGGCTCCCACCGGGGAGCTGTTTTTT.

The chain joins TRBV29-1 to TRBJ1-2, with 10 bases fitting TRBD1. V dropped 4 bases and J dropped 4; count of bases not matched to a gene: 18. CDR1 is SQVTM, CDR2 ANQGSEA, per germline. The CDR3 extends over 18 amino acids. The CDR3 DNA is TGCAGCGTTGTCGGAGGGGGGGGACAGGGGAATGAGGGCTATGGCTACACCTTC. This translates into CSVVGGGGQGNEGYGYTF.

V is TRBV14 and J is TRBJ2-7; tentative D call: TRBD1 (6 bases). This CDR3 contains 15 residues. V lost 5 bases and J lost 5, with 19 bases in between. Germline values: CDR1 SGHDN, CDR2 FVKESK. In DNA, the CDR3 is TGTGCCAGCAGCGAGCCACAGGGTGAGGTTAACGAGCAGTACTTC. This encodes CASSEPQGEVNEQYF.

The rearrangement joins TRBV6-5 to TRBJ1-2; D call uncertain. The CDR3 totals 13 residues. Trimming removed 7 bases from V and 4 bases from J, with 13 bases in between. Per germline, CDR1 MNHEY and CDR2 SVGAGI. Here the CDR3 DNA reads TGTGCCAGCATCCCTGGGCAGATCTATGGCTACACCTTC. It is translated as CASIPGQIYGYTF.

The V gene is TRBV5-1, the J gene TRBJ2-7, with 7 positions matching TRBD2. After removal of 0 bases from V and 1 base from J, the junction contained 4 bases not matched to a gene. Germline V gene data show CDR1 as SGHRS and CDR2 as YFSETQ. This CDR3 spans 15 amino acids. The CDR3 protein is CASSLAASGSYEQYF. The CDR3 DNA reads TGCGCCAGCAGCTTGGCGGCTAGCGGATCCTACGAGCAGTACTTC.

The chain links TRBV11-3 to TRBJ2-1; 7 positions agree with TRBD1. V lost 4 bases to trimming and J lost 5 bases; unmatched junction nucleotides: 8. The CDR3 length is 15 residues. The germline V gene encodes CDR1 SGHNT and CDR2 YENEEA. CDR3 coding DNA: TGTGCCAGCAGCTCTAGACAGGGTGGGGACAATGAGCAGTTCTTC. Protein: CASSSRQGGDNEQFF. Variable domain in full (rest from reference TRBV11-3 and TRBJ2-1): EAGVVQSPRYKIIEKKQPVAFWCNPISGHNTLYWYLQNLGQGPELLIRYENEEAVDDSQLPKDRFSAERLKGVDSTLKIQPAELGDSAVYLCASSSRQGGDNEQFFGPGTRLTVL.

The rearrangement uses TRBV5-6 and TRBJ2-5; D remains unclear. V gave up 0 bases and J gave up 5 bases, with 11 bases separating them. Germline values: CDR1 SGHDT, CDR2 YYEEEE. CDR3 length: 14 amino acids. The CDR3 nucleotides read TGTGCCAGCAGCTTGGTTCAGTACGGGGAGACCCAGTACTTC. Encoded protein: CASSLVQYGETQYF. Using reference TRBV5-6 and TRBJ2-5 for the parts outside the CDR3, the full variable domain is DAGVTQSPTHLIKTRGQQVTLRCSPKSGHDTVSWYQQALGQGPQFIFQYYEEEERQRGNFPDRFSGHQFPNYSSELNVNALLLGDSALYLCASSLVQYGETQYFGPGTRLLVL.

This clone was counted once. V usage is TRBV29-1 and J usage is TRBJ1-4, with D unclear. Trimming removed 5 bases from V and 0 bases from J, with 7 bases in between. The CDR3 sequence is 13 residues long. Germline CDR1 SQVTM, CDR2 ANQGSEA. CDR3 sequence: CSVRRATNEKLFF. CDR3 nucleotides: TGCAGCGTTCGTCGCGCAACTAATGAAAAACTGTTTTTT.

This clone was recorded a few times. V is TRBV2 and J is TRBJ2-1, with 9 bases aligning to TRBD2. Germline CDR1 is SNHLY and CDR2 is FYNNEI. The V and J ends lost 3 bases and 10 bases, in that order; junction bases with no gene match: 10. CDR3 length equals 15 residues. CDR3 coding DNA: TGTGCCAGCAGTGAGATTCGCGGGGGGGCCGAAGAGCAGTTCTTC. Its translation is CASSEIRGGAEEQFF.

The rearrangement links TRBV3-1 (or the pseudogene TRBV3-2) to TRBJ1-2; 7 bases are a match to TRBD1. The CDR3 is 16 amino acids. V lost 5 bases and J lost 3; bases outside the gene matches: 12. CDR1 and CDR2 (germline): LGHDT, YNNKEL (reference sequence). This chain's CDR3 is CASSAQHRGFDYGYTF. CDR3 sequence (DNA): TGTGCCAGCAGCGCCCAGCACAGGGGATTCGACTATGGCTACACCTTC.

The genes are TRBV5-4 and TRBJ1-1; 8 bases align to TRBD1. Germline V gene data show CDR1 as SGHNT and CDR2 as YYREEE (reference sequence). V was clipped by 4 bases and J by 1 base; unmatched bases: 3. This CDR3 spans 14 amino acids. In nucleotides, the CDR3 is TGTGCCAGCAGCCGACAGGGGCCGAACACTGAAGCTTTCTTT. Its translation is CASSRQGPNTEAFF.

V and J are TRBV12-3 or TRBV12-4 and TRBJ2-2, with 8 positions matching TRBD1. The CDR3 has 13 residues. The junction had 1 base not matched to a gene; V was cut back by 5 bases and J by 5 bases. The DNA of the CDR3 is TGTGCCAGCAGTAACAGGGGGACCGGGGAGCTGTTTTTT. It yields the protein CASSNRGTGELFF.

This clone was seen only a few times. The chain employs TRBV5-4 and TRBJ1-2, with D tentatively TRBD1 (6 bases). V was shortened by 1 base and J by 1 base, with 8 bases between the two germline ends. The CDR3 is made up of 14 amino acids. In germline, CDR1 is SGHNT, CDR2 YYREEE (reference sequence). The DNA of the CDR3 is TGTGCCAGCAGCTTGCGGACAGTTAACTATGGCTACACCTTC. The encoded protein is CASSLRTVNYGYTF.

This rearrangement joins TRBV5-1 to TRBJ2-2, with 12 positions matching TRBD1. CDR3 length: 17 residues. Germline CDR1 reads SGHRS; CDR2 reads YFSETQ. The V and J ends lost 0 bases and 6 bases, in that order; junction bases with no gene match: 6. CDR3 bases: TGCGCCAGCAGCTTGGACCCGGGACAGGGGGCCGCCGGGGAGCTGTTTTTT. Translating it yields CASSLDPGQGAAGELFF.

This rearrangement joins TRBV18 to TRBJ1-4; 7 bases fit TRBD1. Germline CDR1 reads KGHSH; CDR2 reads LQKENI. The J segment lost 0 bases and the V segment lost 8 bases, leaving 9 bases of the junction unmatched. The CDR3 consists of 16 residues. This CDR3 reads CASTRTGATTNEKLFF. CDR3 coding DNA: TGTGCCAGCACGAGGACAGGAGCTACAACTAATGAAAAACTGTTTTTT.

V is TRBV4-3 and J is TRBJ2-7, with D unclear. The CDR3 is 15 amino acids. V was pared by 1 base and J by 3 bases, with 13 bases between. Germline CDR1 and CDR2: LGHNA and YSLEER. The CDR3 sequence is CASSQGHGFSYEQYF. In nucleotides, the CDR3 is TGCGCCAGCAGCCAAGGACATGGGTTTAGCTACGAGCAGTACTTC.

The chain has TRBV5-6 and TRBJ1-4; D remains ambiguous. The CDR3 length is 13 residues. In germline, CDR1 is SGHDT, CDR2 YYEEEE. Trimming pared 0 bases from V and 5 bases from J, leaving 5 bases between. Written as DNA, the CDR3 is TGTGCCAGCAGCTTGGGTCAGAATGAAAAACTGTTTTTT. Its translation is CASSLGQNEKLFF. The complete variable domain, with remaining parts taken from reference TRBV5-6 and TRBJ1-4, reads DAGVTQSPTHLIKTRGQQVTLRCSPKSGHDTVSWYQQALGQGPQFIFQYYEEEERQRGNFPDRFSGHQFPNYSSELNVNALLLGDSALYLCASSLGQNEKLFFGSGTQLSVL.

The chain joins TRBV9 to TRBJ1-1, with D perhaps TRBD1 (6 bases). The V end lost 3 bases, the J end lost 4 bases, and 13 bases lay between the germline ends. This CDR3 has 14 amino acids. Germline V gene sequence: CDR1 SGDLS, CDR2 YYNGEE. CDR3 amino acids: CASSDTIGGTEAFF. In nucleotides, the CDR3 is TGTGCCAGCAGCGACACCATAGGGGGCACTGAAGCTTTCTTT.

The chain is built from TRBV4-1 and TRBJ1-6, with D maybe TRBD1 (5 bases). Germline V gene data show CDR1 as MGHRA and CDR2 as YSYEKL. V lost 3 bases to trimming and J lost 7 bases, with 16 bases between them. The CDR3 totals 16 residues. The CDR3: CASSQVGGGRNSPLHF. CDR3 bases: TGCGCCAGCAGCCAGGTGGGGGGAGGTCGAAATTCACCCCTCCACTTT.

This clone was seen once. The chain employs TRBV11-2 and TRBJ1-3, with D perhaps TRBD1 (6 bases). This CDR3 comprises 17 residues. The germline CDR1 and CDR2 sequences are SGHAT and FQNNGV. Trimming removed 5 bases from V and 0 bases from J, with 17 bases in between. CDR3 DNA: TGTGCCAGCAGCCCTCCCAGGGGACATCTCTCTGGAAACACCATATATTTT. It specifies CASSPPRGHLSGNTIYF.